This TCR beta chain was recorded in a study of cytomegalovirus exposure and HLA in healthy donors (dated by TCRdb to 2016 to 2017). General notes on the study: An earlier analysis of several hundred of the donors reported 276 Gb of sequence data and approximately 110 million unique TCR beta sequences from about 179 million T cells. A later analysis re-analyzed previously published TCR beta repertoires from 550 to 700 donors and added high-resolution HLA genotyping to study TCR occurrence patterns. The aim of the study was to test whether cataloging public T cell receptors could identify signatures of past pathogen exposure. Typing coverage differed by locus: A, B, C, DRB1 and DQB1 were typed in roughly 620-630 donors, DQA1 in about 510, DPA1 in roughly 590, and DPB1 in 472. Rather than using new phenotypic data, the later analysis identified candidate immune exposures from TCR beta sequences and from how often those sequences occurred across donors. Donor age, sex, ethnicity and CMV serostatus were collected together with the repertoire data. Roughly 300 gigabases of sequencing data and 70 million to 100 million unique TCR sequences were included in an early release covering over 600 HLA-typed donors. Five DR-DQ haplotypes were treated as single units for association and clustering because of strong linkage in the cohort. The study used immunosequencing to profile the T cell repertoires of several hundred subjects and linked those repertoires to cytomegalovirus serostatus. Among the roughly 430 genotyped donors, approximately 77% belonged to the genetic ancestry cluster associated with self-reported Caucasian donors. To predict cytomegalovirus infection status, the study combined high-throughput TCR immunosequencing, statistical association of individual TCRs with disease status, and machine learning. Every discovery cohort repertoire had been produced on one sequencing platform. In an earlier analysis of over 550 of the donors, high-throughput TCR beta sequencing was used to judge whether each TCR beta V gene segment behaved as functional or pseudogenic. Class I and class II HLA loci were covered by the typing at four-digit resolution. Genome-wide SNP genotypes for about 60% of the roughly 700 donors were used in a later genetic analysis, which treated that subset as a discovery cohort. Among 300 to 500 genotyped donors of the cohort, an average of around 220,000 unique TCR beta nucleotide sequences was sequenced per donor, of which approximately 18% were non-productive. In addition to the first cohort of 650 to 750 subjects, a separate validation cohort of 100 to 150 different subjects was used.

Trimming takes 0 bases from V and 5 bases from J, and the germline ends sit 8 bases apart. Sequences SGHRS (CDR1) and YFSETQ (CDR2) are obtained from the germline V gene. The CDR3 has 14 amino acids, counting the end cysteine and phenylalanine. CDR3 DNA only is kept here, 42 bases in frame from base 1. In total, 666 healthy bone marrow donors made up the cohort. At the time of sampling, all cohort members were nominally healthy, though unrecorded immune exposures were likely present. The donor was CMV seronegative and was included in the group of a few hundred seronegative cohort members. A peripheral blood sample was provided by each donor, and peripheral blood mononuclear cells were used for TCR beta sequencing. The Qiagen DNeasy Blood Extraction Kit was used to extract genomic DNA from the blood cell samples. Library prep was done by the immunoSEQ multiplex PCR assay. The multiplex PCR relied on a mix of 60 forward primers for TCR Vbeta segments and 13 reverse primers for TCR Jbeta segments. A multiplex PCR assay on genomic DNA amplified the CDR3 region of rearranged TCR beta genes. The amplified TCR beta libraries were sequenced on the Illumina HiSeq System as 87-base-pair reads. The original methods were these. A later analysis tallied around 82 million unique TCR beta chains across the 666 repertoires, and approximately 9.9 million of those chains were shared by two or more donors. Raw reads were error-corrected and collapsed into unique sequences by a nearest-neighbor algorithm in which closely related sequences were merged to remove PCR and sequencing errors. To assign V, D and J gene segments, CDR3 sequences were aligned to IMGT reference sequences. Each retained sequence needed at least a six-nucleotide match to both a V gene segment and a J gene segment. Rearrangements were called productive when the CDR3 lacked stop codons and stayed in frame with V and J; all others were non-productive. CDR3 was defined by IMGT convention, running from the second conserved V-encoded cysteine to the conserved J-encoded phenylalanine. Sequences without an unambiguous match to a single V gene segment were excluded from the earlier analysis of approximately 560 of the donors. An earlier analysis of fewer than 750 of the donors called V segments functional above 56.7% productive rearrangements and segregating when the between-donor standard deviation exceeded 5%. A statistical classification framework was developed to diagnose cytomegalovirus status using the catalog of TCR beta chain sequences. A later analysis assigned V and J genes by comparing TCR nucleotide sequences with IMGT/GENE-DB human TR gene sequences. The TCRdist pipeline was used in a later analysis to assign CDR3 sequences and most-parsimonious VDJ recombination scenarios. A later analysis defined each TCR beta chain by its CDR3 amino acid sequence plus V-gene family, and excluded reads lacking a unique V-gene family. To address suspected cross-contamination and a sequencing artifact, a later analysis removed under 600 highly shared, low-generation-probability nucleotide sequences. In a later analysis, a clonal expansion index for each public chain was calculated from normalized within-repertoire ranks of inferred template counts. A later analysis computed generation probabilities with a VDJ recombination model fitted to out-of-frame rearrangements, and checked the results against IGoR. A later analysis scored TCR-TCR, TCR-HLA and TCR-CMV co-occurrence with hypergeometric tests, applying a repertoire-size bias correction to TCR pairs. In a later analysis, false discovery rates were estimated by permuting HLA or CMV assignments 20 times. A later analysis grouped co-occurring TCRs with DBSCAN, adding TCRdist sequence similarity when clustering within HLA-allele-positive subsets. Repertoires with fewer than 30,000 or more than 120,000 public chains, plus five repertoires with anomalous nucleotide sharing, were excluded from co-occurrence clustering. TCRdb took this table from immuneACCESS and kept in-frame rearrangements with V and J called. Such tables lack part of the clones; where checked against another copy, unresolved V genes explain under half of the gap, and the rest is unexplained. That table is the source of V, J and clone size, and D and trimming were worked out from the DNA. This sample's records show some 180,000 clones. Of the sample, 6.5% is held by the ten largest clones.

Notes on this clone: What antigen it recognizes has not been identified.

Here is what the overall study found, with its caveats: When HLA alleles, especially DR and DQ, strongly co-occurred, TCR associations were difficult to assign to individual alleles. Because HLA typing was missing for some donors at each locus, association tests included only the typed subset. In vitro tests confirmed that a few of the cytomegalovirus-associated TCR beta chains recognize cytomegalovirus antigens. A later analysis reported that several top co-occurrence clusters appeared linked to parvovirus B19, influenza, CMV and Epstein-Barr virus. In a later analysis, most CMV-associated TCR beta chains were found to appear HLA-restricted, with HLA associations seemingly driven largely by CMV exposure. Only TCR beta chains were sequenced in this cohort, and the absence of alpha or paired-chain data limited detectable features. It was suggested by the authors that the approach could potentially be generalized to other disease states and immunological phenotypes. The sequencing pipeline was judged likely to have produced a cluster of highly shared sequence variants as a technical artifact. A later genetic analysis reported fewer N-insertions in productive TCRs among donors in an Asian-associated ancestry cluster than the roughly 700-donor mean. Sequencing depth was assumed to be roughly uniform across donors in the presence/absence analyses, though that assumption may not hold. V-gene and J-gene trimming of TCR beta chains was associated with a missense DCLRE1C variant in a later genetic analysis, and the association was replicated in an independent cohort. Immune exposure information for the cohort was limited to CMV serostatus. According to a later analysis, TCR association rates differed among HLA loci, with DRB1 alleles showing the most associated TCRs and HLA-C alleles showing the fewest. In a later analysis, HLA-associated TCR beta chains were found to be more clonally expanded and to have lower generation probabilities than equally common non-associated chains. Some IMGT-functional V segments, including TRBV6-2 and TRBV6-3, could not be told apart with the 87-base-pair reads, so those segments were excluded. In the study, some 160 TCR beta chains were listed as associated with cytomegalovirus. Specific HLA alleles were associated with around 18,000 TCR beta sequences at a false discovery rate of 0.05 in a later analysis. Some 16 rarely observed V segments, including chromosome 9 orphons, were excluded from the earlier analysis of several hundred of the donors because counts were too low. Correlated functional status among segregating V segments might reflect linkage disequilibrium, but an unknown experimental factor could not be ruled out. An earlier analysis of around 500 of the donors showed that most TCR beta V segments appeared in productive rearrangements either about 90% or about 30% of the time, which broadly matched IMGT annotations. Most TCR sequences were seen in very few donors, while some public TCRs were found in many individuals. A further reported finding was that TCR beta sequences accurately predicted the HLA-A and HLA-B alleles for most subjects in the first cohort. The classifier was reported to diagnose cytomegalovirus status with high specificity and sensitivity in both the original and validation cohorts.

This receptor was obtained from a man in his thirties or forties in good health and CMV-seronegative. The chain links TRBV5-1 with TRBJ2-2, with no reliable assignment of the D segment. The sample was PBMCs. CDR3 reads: CASSLVGPTGELFF. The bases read TGCGCCAGCAGCTTGGTGGGCCCGACCGGGGAGCTGTTTTTT.